These 21 T cell receptor beta chains were all obtained from the same sample, sequenced in a study of beta chain features in type 1 diabetes. The antigens of these receptors remain unknown. The sequenced template was cDNA made from the entire isolated RNA. Generated by immunoSEQ multiplex PCR, the TCRdb table keeps only in-frame clones and is missing some. Of a few hundred thousand clones in the sample, 20% were seen once. Overall study results and limits: In every one of the four CD4+ subsets, TCRB CDR3s were moderately but significantly shorter in Type 1 diabetes patients.

The sample consisted of naive CD4+ T cells from blood. These receptors were collected from a woman aged 40 to 49 with type 1 diabetes.

This clone was seen more than once but under ten times. The chain is built from TRBV29-1 and TRBJ2-5; maybe TRBD2 (5 bases). There are 14 residues in the CDR3. Germline-derived CDR1 and CDR2 are SQVTM and ANQGSEA. Trimming removed 4 bases from V and 5 bases from J, with 17 bases in between. CDR3 protein: CSVAPSRRGETQYF. CDR3 nucleotide sequence: TGCAGCGTTGCTCCGTCGAGACGCGGGGAGACCCAGTACTTC.

In this sample, this clone turned up a few times. The CDR3 region has the DNA TGCGCCAGCAGCTTACCGGGACAGTATGGCTACACCTTC. Translated, it gives CASSLPGQYGYTF. This chain links TRBV5-1 with TRBJ1-2, with 7 bases aligning to TRBD1. This CDR3 is 13 amino acids long. Germline V CDR1 and CDR2: SGHRS, YFSETQ. J gave up 5 bases and V 2 bases, and 3 bases lay outside the gene matches.

The V gene is TRBV5-1, the J gene TRBJ2-7; TRBD2 matches at 7 bases. Germline CDR1 reads SGHRS; CDR2 reads YFSETQ. The CDR3 loop spans 14 amino acids. Unmatched junction bases numbered 10, after V lost 3 bases and J lost 7 bases. CDR3 coding DNA: TGCGCCAGCAGCTCCGGGACTACCACCGGAGAGCAGTACTTC. Translation: CASSSGTTTGEQYF. The variable domain in full, completed from reference TRBV5-1 and TRBJ2-7, reads KAGVTQTPRYLIKTRGQQVTLSCSPISGHRSVSWYQQTPGQGLQFLFEYFSETQRNKGNFPGRFSGRQFSNSRSEMNVSTLELGDSALYLCASSSGTTTGEQYFGPGTRLTVT.

J is TRBJ2-7 and V is TRBV28; D may be TRBD1 (6 bases). V was trimmed by 8 bases and J by 6 bases, leaving 14 bases between them. This CDR3 region has 12 residues. Germline CDR1 is MDHEN and CDR2 is SYDVKM. The CDR3 DNA follows: TGTGCCAGCGAACGGTCACAGGGCGAGCAGTACTTC. Protein sequence: CASERSQGEQYF. The full variable domain, in which reference TRBV28 and TRBJ2-7 provide the parts outside the CDR3, is DVKVTQSSRYLVKRTGEKVFLECVQDMDHENMFWYRQDPGLGLRLIYFSYDVKMKEKGDIPEGYSVSREKKERFSLILESASTNQTSMYLCASERSQGEQYFGPGTRLTVT.

In its sample, this clone was seen a few times. This chain connects TRBV7-3 to TRBJ1-2; a weak D match, TRBD1 (5 bases). V lost 5 bases and J lost 8, with 15 bases in between. CDR1 is SGHTA and CDR2 is FQGTGA in the germline V gene. The CDR3 spans 13 residues. The DNA of the CDR3 is TGTGCCAGCAGCCCCGGACACCTAACGGGCTACACCTTC. Amino acids: CASSPGHLTGYTF.

The chain uses TRBV6-4 and TRBJ2-4; D may be TRBD2 (6 bases). CDR3 length: 14 residues. Germline V CDR1 and CDR2: MRHNA, SNTAGT. V shed 2 bases and J shed 4 bases, with 9 bases lying between them. CDR3 region: CASSDGGIKNIQYF. CDR3 DNA: TGTGCCAGCAGTGACGGGGGGATTAAAAACATTCAGTACTTC.

This clone was found once. The CDR3 DNA sequence: TGTGCCAGCAGTAAAGCGGGGGTGGCGGATGGCTACACCTTC. Amino acids: CASSKAGVADGYTF. The chain recombines TRBV27 with TRBJ1-2, with D maybe TRBD1 (5 bases). V lost 5 bases to trimming and J lost 6 bases, with 16 bases between them. CDR3 length equals 14 residues. Germline V gene data show CDR1 as MNHEY and CDR2 as SMNVEV (reference sequence).

CDR3 DNA sequence: TGTGCCATCAGTGAGTTTGGGACAAACAATGAGCAGTTCTTC. Translation: CAISEFGTNNEQFF. The chain links TRBV10-3 to TRBJ2-1; D is possibly TRBD1 (6 bases). CDR3 length equals 14 residues. Trimming left V 1 base short and J 5 bases short, with 9 bases between. Germline CDR1 is ENHRY and CDR2 is SYGVKD.

This clone was picked up a small number of times. The V and J genes are TRBV28 and TRBJ2-5; TRBD1 aligns across 7 bases. Germline lookup yields CDR1 MDHEN and CDR2 SYDVKM. CDR3 length: 15 amino acids. The V and J ends lost 5 bases and 2 bases, in that order; junction bases with no gene match: 8. For the CDR3, the DNA is TGTGCCAGCAGTCCGCCGACAGGGTTACAAGAGACCCAGTACTTC. This sequence encodes CASSPPTGLQETQYF.

This clone appeared a few times. V gene TRBV29-1 combines with J gene TRBJ1-5; tentatively, D is TRBD1 (6 bases). Looked up from germline, CDR1 is SQVTM and CDR2 is ANQGSEA. V lost 4 bases and J 4 bases, leaving 14 bases between the germline ends. CDR3 length: 14 amino acids. The CDR3 is CSVVSDSSNQPQHF. Written as DNA, the CDR3 is TGCAGCGTTGTCTCGGACAGCTCAAATCAGCCCCAGCATTTT.

This clone was detected a few times. V and J are TRBV5-4 and TRBJ1-6; D perhaps matches TRBD1 (5 bases). V was trimmed by 4 bases and J by 10 bases, leaving 15 bases between them. Per the germline V gene, CDR1 is SGHNT and CDR2 is YYREEE (reference sequence). This CDR3 has 14 residues. CDR3 in DNA: TGTGCCAGCAGCGTCTTCAGGGAGGGATCACCCCTCCACTTT. Amino acids: CASSVFREGSPLHF.

A few counts support this clone. The rearrangement links TRBV25-1 to TRBJ2-2; 7 bases fit TRBD2. The CDR3 length is 15 residues. CDR1 is MGHDK, CDR2 SYGVNS, per germline. J gave up 4 bases and V 8 bases, and 10 bases lay outside the gene matches. The CDR3 spells CASPGRLVGTGELFF. CDR3 DNA sequence: TGTGCCAGCCCCGGGAGGCTAGTCGGCACCGGGGAGCTGTTTTTT.

This sequence joins TRBV9 and TRBJ1-5; the D gene is possibly TRBD1 (6 bases). CDR1 SGDLS and CDR2 YYNGEE come from the germline V gene. CDR3 length equals 15 residues. Trimming took 4 bases from V and 1 from J, leaving 12 bases between them. This CDR3 is CASSPHTGSNQPQHF. The DNA of the CDR3 is TGTGCCAGCAGCCCTCATACAGGGAGCAATCAGCCCCAGCATTTT.

This clone was found a few times. The rearrangement links TRBV28 to TRBJ1-4; perhaps TRBD1 as D (6 bases). The CDR3 length is 14 residues. In germline, CDR1 is MDHEN, CDR2 SYDVKM. The germline V and J ends were trimmed by 6 bases and 4 bases, with 12 bases remaining between them. Written as DNA, the CDR3 is TGTGCCAGCAGCCCTGGACAGATTAATGAAAAACTGTTTTTT. Amino acids: CASSPGQINEKLFF. The full variable domain, in which reference TRBV28 and TRBJ1-4 provide the parts outside the CDR3, is DVKVTQSSRYLVKRTGEKVFLECVQDMDHENMFWYRQDPGLGLRLIYFSYDVKMKEKGDIPEGYSVSREKKERFSLILESASTNQTSMYLCASSPGQINEKLFFGSGTQLSVL.

This chain links TRBV5-1 with TRBJ1-2; D may be TRBD1 (6 bases). V lost 0 bases, J lost 3 bases, and 12 bases lay in between. This CDR3 comprises 15 residues. In germline, CDR1 is SGHRS, CDR2 YFSETQ. Here the CDR3 DNA reads TGCGCCAGCAGCTTGGAACCAGGGGTCGACTATGGCTACACCTTC. This translates into CASSLEPGVDYGYTF.

This clone was observed a handful of times. The rearrangement joins TRBV29-1 to TRBJ1-2; D gene ambiguous. The V end was cut by 5 bases, the J end by 4 bases, with 14 bases between. CDR3 length: 13 residues. Germline CDR1 SQVTM, CDR2 ANQGSEA. The CDR3 spells CSVRPVAGYGYTF. The CDR3 coding sequence is TGCAGCGTTCGTCCTGTGGCAGGCTATGGCTACACCTTC.

This chain connects TRBV18 to TRBJ2-1, with TRBD2 as a possible D gene (6 bases). The CDR3 extends over 14 amino acids. CDR1 and CDR2 (germline): KGHSH, LQKENI. The ends were cut back, 3 bases at V and 2 bases at J, with 8 bases in the middle. The CDR3 bases are TGTGCCAGCTCACCGCGGGATCCCTACAATGAGCAGTTCTTC. It codes for CASSPRDPYNEQFF.

The V gene is TRBV6-5, the J gene TRBJ1-4, with a weak D call TRBD1 (5 bases). The CDR3 covers 12 residues. The germline V gene has CDR1 MNHEY and CDR2 SVGAGI. The germline V and J ends were trimmed by 10 bases and 6 bases, with 12 bases remaining between them. CDR3 sequence (DNA): TGTGCCACCCAGGGTTTTGATGAAAAACTGTTTTTT. It encodes CATQGFDEKLFF.

V and J are TRBV7-9 and TRBJ2-7, with 7 positions matching TRBD1. CDR1 and CDR2 (germline): SEHNR, FQNEAQ (reference sequence). The CDR3 loop spans 16 amino acids. Trimming removed 5 bases from V and 2 bases from J; junction bases left unmatched: 12. DNA of the CDR3: TGTGCCAGCAGCCTCGCTAGGACAGGCAGCACCTACGAGCAGTACTTC. This sequence encodes CASSLARTGSTYEQYF.

This clone was observed a handful of times. The genes are TRBV19 and TRBJ1-2, with 11 nucleotides matching TRBD1. Germline V gene data show CDR1 as LNHDA and CDR2 as SQIVND (reference sequence). CDR3 length equals 14 residues. V dropped 6 bases and J dropped 5; count of bases not matched to a gene: 5. In DNA, the CDR3 is TGTGCCAGTAGACCGGGACAGGGGGTTTATGGCTACACCTTC. It is translated as CASRPGQGVYGYTF.

This clone has a handful of counts. The CDR3 sequence: CASTGQMNTEAFF. In DNA form, the CDR3 reads TGTGCCTCCACGGGACAGATGAACACTGAAGCTTTCTTT. This chain joins TRBV30 and TRBJ1-1, with 7 nucleotides matching TRBD1. The CDR3 contains 13 residues. From germline, CDR1 is GTSNPN and CDR2 SVGIG (reference sequence). V dropped 7 bases and J dropped 0; count of bases not matched to a gene: 5.